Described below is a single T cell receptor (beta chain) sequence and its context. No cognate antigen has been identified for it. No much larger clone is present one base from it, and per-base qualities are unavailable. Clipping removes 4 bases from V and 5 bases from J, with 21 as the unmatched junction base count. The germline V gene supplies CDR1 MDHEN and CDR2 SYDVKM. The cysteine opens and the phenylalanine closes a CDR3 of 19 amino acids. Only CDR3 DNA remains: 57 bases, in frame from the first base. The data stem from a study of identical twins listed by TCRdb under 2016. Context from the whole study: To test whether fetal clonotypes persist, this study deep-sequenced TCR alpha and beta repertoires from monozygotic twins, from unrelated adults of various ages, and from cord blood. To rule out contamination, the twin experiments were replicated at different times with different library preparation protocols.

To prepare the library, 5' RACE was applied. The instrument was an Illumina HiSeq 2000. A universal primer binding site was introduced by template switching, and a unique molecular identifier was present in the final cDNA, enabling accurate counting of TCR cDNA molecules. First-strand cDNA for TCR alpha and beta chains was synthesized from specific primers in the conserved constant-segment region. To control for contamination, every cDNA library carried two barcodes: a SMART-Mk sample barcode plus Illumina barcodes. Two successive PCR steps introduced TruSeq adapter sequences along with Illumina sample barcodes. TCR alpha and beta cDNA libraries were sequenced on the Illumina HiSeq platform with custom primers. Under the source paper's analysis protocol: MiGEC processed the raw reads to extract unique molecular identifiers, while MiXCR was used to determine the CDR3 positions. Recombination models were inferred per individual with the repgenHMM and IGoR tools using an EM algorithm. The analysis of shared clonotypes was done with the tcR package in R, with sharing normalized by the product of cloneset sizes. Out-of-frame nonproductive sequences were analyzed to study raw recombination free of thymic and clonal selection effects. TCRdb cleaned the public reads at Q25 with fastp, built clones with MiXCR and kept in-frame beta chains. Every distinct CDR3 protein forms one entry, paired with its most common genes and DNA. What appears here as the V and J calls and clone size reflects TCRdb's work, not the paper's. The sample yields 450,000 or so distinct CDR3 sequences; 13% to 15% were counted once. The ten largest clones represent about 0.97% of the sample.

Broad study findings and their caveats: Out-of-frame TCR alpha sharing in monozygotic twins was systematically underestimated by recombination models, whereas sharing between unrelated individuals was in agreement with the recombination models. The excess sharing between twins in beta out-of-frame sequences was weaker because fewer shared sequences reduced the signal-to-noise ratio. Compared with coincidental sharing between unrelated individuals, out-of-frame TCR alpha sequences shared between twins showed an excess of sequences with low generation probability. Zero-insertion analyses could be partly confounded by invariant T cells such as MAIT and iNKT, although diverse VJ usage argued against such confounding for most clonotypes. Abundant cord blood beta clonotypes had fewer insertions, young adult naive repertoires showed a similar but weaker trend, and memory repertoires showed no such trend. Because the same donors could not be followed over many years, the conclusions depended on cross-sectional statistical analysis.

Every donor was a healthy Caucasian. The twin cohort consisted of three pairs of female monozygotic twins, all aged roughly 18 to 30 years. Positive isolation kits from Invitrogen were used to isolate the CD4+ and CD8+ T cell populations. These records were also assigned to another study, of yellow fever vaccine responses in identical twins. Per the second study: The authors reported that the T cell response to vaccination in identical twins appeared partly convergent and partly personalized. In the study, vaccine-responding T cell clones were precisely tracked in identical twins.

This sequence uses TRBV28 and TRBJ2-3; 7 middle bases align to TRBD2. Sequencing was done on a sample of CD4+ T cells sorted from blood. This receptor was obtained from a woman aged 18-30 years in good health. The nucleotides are TGTGCCAGCAGTTCGCTGCAGGGATCCCGGGACTACCGCTTAGATACGCAGTATTTT. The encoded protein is CASSSLQGSRDYRLDTQYF. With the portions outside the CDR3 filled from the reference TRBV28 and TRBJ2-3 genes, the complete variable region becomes DVKVTQSSRYLVKRTGEKVFLECVQDMDHENMFWYRQDPGLGLRLIYFSYDVKMKEKGDIPEGYSVSREKKERFSLILESASTNQTSMYLCASSSLQGSRDYRLDTQYFGPGTRLTVL.